These 2 T cell receptor beta chains came from one sample sequenced in a study of cytomegalovirus exposure and HLA in healthy donors. With 60 Vbeta and 13 Jbeta primers, the PCR was carried out. Method: immunoSEQ multiplex PCR; TCRdb's copy keeps in-frame clones and lacks some. The table shows 170,000 or so clones, with just under 85% occurring only once. The sequencing sample was made of PBMCs. The source is a girl aged 10-17 years in good health and CMV-seropositive.

The rearrangement joins TRBV6-5 to TRBJ1-5, with 9 nucleotides matching TRBD1. Trimming at V came to 6 bases and at J to 7 bases, leaving 7 bases not matched to a gene. There are 14 residues in the CDR3. In germline, CDR1 is MNHEY, CDR2 SVGAGI. The CDR3 nucleotides are TGTGCCAGCAGCCCCGGGACAGGGTTCCAGCCCCAGCATTTT. It translates to CASSPGTGFQPQHF.

This rearrangement joins TRBV19 to TRBJ2-5; TRBD1 aligns across 12 bases. The V segment lost 4 bases and the J segment 5 bases; nucleotides outside the gene matches: 11. CDR1 and CDR2 (germline): LNHDA, SQIVND (reference sequence). The CDR3 is 17 residues long. CDR3 nucleotides: TGTGCCAGTAGTACCGCTTTGGGACAGGGGGCGGTGGAGACCCAGTACTTC. It translates to CASSTALGQGAVETQYF.